This TCR beta chain appears in the sequencing data of a study of shared clonotypes between healthy human individuals. Study overall: The plates for each donor numbered three CD4 naive, three CD4 memory, two CD8 naive and one CD8 memory. Broader study findings: Only a few donors were included, so the genetic and exposure-history diversity represented was limited. For sorted subsets, rarefaction showed incomplete sequencing despite large depth. A few donors showed sharing of 4.5% to 5% of naive CD4 clonotypes.

The germline V and J ends were trimmed by 3 bases and 5 bases, with 13 bases remaining between them. Germline V CDR1 and CDR2: GTSNPN, SVGIG (reference sequence). CDR3 size: 14 residues. As to this clone: Its antigen is currently unknown.

The method was immunoSEQ multiplex PCR; TCRdb's version includes in-frame clones alone and lacks a portion of them. The table records roughly 680,000 clones, around 77% of them present only once. This TCR came from a woman between 25 and 40 years old in good health. The gene calls are TRBV30 and TRBJ1-4; a possible D gene is TRBD1 (5 bases). The sequenced sample was memory CD4+ T cells sorted from blood. The sample's subset: CD45RA-negative fraction. CDR3 DNA: TGTGCCTGGAGGCATGGGACCCGAAATGAAAAACTGTTTTTT. It yields the protein CAWRHGTRNEKLFF.